This passage covers 26 T cell receptor beta chains from one sample sequenced in a study of shared clonotypes between healthy human individuals. Naive CD8 isolation took CD45RO-negative cells positively selected for CCR7 and excluded terminally differentiated effector memory CD45RA+ cells. Method: immunoSEQ multiplex PCR; TCRdb's copy keeps in-frame clones and lacks some. The sample has about 870,000 clones; about 92% are singletons. The sample consisted of naive CD8+ T cells sorted from blood. Receptors were obtained from a man aged 30 to 45 in good health.

Only one count was recorded for this clone. This chain connects TRBV27 to TRBJ2-1; 7 nucleotides align to TRBD2. Germline lookup yields CDR1 MNHEY and CDR2 SMNVEV (reference sequence). With 2 bases clipped from V and 7 bases from J, the junction kept 8 bases outside the gene matches. The CDR3 runs 15 residues. The CDR3, as DNA: TGTGCCAGCAGTTTAATAGGCGGGAGTAGGAATGAGCAGTTCTTC. Protein sequence: CASSLIGGSRNEQFF.

This chain joins TRBV28 and TRBJ2-5, with 10 bases fitting TRBD2. CDR1 is MDHEN and CDR2 is SYDVKM in the germline V gene. J lost 2 bases, V lost 5 bases, and 2 bases had no gene match. This CDR3 comprises 14 residues. CDR3 DNA: TGTGCCAGCAGTCGGACTAGCGGACAAGAGACCCAGTACTTC. This codes for CASSRTSGQETQYF.

The J gene is TRBJ2-3, the V gene TRBV2; TRBD1 aligns across 8 bases. The germline CDR1 and CDR2 sequences are SNHLY and FYNNEI. This CDR3 contains 17 residues. Unmatched junction bases numbered 12, after V lost 4 bases and J lost 3 bases. The CDR3 DNA reads TGTGCCAGCAGTGCTCTCGGGACAGGAGAGTGGACAGATACGCAGTATTTT. It specifies CASSALGTGEWTDTQYF. The full variable domain, in which reference TRBV2 and TRBJ2-3 provide the parts outside the CDR3, is EPEVTQTPSHQVTQMGQEVILRCVPISNHLYFYWYRQILGQKVEFLVSFYNNEISEKSEIFDDQFSVERPDGSNFTLKIRSTKLEDSAMYFCASSALGTGEWTDTQYFGPGTRLTVL.

The gene calls are TRBV28 and TRBJ2-3; D not resolved. The V gene lost 4 bases and the J gene lost 0 bases, with 11 bases spanning the gap. CDR1 and CDR2 from the germline V gene are MDHEN and SYDVKM. The CDR3 extends over 15 amino acids. CDR3 amino acids: CASSSYIASTDTQYF. CDR3 coding DNA: TGTGCCAGCAGTTCCTACATTGCTAGCACAGATACGCAGTATTTT.

The gene calls are TRBV7-9 and TRBJ2-1, with 9 nucleotides matching TRBD2. CDR3 size: 16 residues. V dropped 5 bases and J dropped 5; count of bases not matched to a gene: 10. Per germline, CDR1 SEHNR and CDR2 FQNEAQ (reference sequence). The CDR3 bases are TGTGCCAGCAGCCCGACACAGGGACTAGCTGACAATGAGCAGTTCTTC. This gives the protein CASSPTQGLADNEQFF.

This clone has just a few counts. V and J are TRBV11-2 and TRBJ2-7, with TRBD1 matching 7 bases. The junction had 4 bases not matched to a gene; V was cut back by 4 bases and J by 7 bases. The CDR3 length is 12 residues. The germline gives CDR1 SGHAT, CDR2 FQNNGV. The chain's CDR3 is CASSWDSVEQYF. The CDR3 DNA follows: TGTGCCAGCAGCTGGGACAGTGTTGAGCAGTACTTC.

This chain uses TRBV25-1 with TRBJ1-2; no clear D gene. The CDR3 spans 11 residues. Per the germline V gene, CDR1 is MGHDK and CDR2 is SYGVNS. Trimming removed 5 bases at V and 5 bases at J, with 6 bases between. The CDR3 is CASSTGYGYTF. The CDR3, as DNA: TGTGCCAGCAGTACGGGATATGGCTACACCTTC.

As regards this clone: Other DNA sequences from this sample encode an identical CDR3 as well. This chain links TRBV27 with TRBJ2-7; D uncertain. V lost 5 bases and J lost 4, with 6 bases in between. Germline CDR1 is MNHEY and CDR2 is SMNVEV (reference sequence). The CDR3 spans 11 residues. The CDR3 sequence: CASSTPYEQYF. The CDR3, as DNA: TGTGCCAGCAGTACCCCGTACGAGCAGTACTTC.

The chain links TRBV28 to TRBJ2-7; a possible D gene is TRBD1 (7 bases). Trimming took off 3 bases at V and 4 bases at J, with 16 bases between the two ends. The germline CDR1 and CDR2 sequences are MDHEN and SYDVKM. The CDR3 extends over 15 amino acids. DNA for the CDR3: TGTGCCAGCAGTTTTGGGCCGACAGGGAGGTACGAGCAGTACTTC. Its translation is CASSFGPTGRYEQYF.

This sequence joins TRBV6-5 and TRBJ2-5; D remains ambiguous. V was clipped by 6 bases and J by 0 bases, with 11 bases between them. This CDR3 comprises 14 residues. The V gene's germline CDR1 is MNHEY and CDR2 SVGAGI. CDR3 sequence reads: CASRMTLYQETQYF. The CDR3 region has the DNA TGTGCCAGCAGAATGACACTGTACCAAGAGACCCAGTACTTC.

The chain combines TRBV29-1 with TRBJ2-7, with TRBD2 as a possible D gene (5 bases). CDR1 is SQVTM and CDR2 is ANQGSEA in the germline V gene. The V and J ends lost 6 bases and 3 bases respectively, with 18 bases between them. This CDR3 region has 14 residues. This chain's CDR3 is CSVSFNSDLYEQYF. In DNA, the CDR3 is TGCAGCGTATCGTTTAATAGCGACCTCTACGAGCAGTACTTC.

The genes are TRBV29-1 and TRBJ2-1; 11 nucleotides align to TRBD2. The CDR3 consists of 14 residues. Germline trimming cut 6 bases from V and 7 bases from J; bases unmatched to any gene: 8. CDR1 is SQVTM and CDR2 is ANQGSEA in the germline V gene. CDR3 region: CSVLTSGSWNEQFF. The CDR3 DNA is TGCAGCGTCCTAACTAGCGGGAGTTGGAATGAGCAGTTCTTC.

This sequence joins TRBV7-3 and TRBJ2-2, with a tentative D call TRBD2 (6 bases). Germline V lookup: CDR1 SGHTA, CDR2 FQGTGA. The V end was cut by 5 bases, the J end by 0 bases, with 25 bases between. The CDR3 consists of 20 residues. Written as DNA, the CDR3 is TGTGCCAGCAGCCCTAGACCCCCTAGCGCAACCATAGCGAACACCGGGGAGCTGTTTTTT. It is translated as CASSPRPPSATIANTGELFF.

The J gene is TRBJ2-7, the V gene TRBV7-8; TRBD2 matches at 10 bases. V trimming: 1 base; J trimming: 0 bases; junction bases outside the gene matches: 9. CDR1 is SGHVS, CDR2 FQNEAQ, per germline. The CDR3 sequence is 18 residues long. DNA for the CDR3: TGTGCCAGCAGCTTAGTAGTCAGACTAGCGGGCAGCTCCTACGAGCAGTACTTC. It yields the protein CASSLVVRLAGSSYEQYF.

This clone was seen a handful of times. This rearrangement joins TRBV29-1 to TRBJ2-2; D not resolved. The CDR3 has 13 residues. The germline V gene encodes CDR1 SQVTM and CDR2 ANQGSEA. V gave up 0 bases and J gave up 3 bases, with 5 bases separating them. Written as DNA, the CDR3 is TGCAGCGTTGAAGATCTATACACCGGGGAGCTGTTTTTT. Its translation: CSVEDLYTGELFF.

With respect to this clone: Other DNA variants within this sample encode the same CDR3. The V and J genes are TRBV6-5 and TRBJ1-5, with D possibly being TRBD1 (5 bases). The V end lost 0 bases, the J end lost 1 base, and 7 bases lay between the germline ends. CDR3 length: 15 residues. Germline lookup yields CDR1 MNHEY and CDR2 SVGAGI. The CDR3 sequence: CASSYSRDSNQPQHF. The CDR3 nucleotides are TGTGCCAGCAGTTACTCGAGGGACAGCAATCAGCCCCAGCATTTT.

The chain recombines TRBV30 with TRBJ2-7; possibly TRBD1 for D (5 bases). V lost 2 bases and J 6 bases, leaving 11 bases between the germline ends. The CDR3 consists of 12 residues. Germline-derived CDR1 and CDR2 are GTSNPN and SVGIG (reference sequence). The CDR3 here is CAWSIGHTEQYF. DNA for the CDR3: TGTGCCTGGAGTATCGGACACACCGAGCAGTACTTC.

This clone was detected only once. The chain uses TRBV10-3 and TRBJ1-5; D might be TRBD1 (5 bases). With 10 bases removed from V and 3 bases from J, the gap between germline ends came to 10 bases. The germline gives CDR1 ENHRY, CDR2 SYGVKD. This CDR3 has 12 residues. The chain's CDR3 is CATRDLNQPQHF. Here the CDR3 DNA reads TGTGCCACCAGGGACCTCAATCAGCCCCAGCATTTT.

Comments on this clone: Sequence at one end of the junction differs from germline and may be a read error. V and J are TRBV7-7 and TRBJ2-7; D tentatively fits TRBD1 or TRBD2 (6 bases each). Germline V lookup: CDR1 SSHAT, CDR2 FNYEAQ (reference sequence). The CDR3 length is 14 residues. The CDR3 nucleotides read TGTGCTAGCAGCTTAGAGCCGGGGGCGGACGAGCAGTACTTC. It codes for CASSLEPGADEQYF.

This clone was observed a handful of times. The chain couples TRBV7-9 to TRBJ2-1; D unresolved. The CDR3 runs 13 residues. Looked up from germline, CDR1 is SEHNR and CDR2 is FQNEAQ (reference sequence). V was shortened by 1 base and J by 6 bases, with 7 bases between the two germline ends. The CDR3 nucleotides are TGTGCCAGCAGCTTAGGGGTTACCAATGAGCAGTTCTTC. This codes for CASSLGVTNEQFF.

Points on this clone: The same CDR3 can be traced to other DNA sequences in this sample. The rearrangement uses TRBV4-1 and TRBJ1-1; unclear D gene. The CDR3 length is 14 residues. In germline, CDR1 is MGHRA, CDR2 YSYEKL. V shed 1 base and J shed 1 base, with 7 bases lying between them. This CDR3 is CASSQVGGNTEAFF. The DNA of the CDR3 is TGCGCCAGCAGCCAAGTTGGAGGGAACACTGAAGCTTTCTTT.

This sequence joins TRBV7-9 and TRBJ1-4; no clear D. The CDR3 has 13 amino acids. V was clipped by 3 bases and J by 4 bases, with 6 bases between them. Looked up from germline, CDR1 is SEHNR and CDR2 is FQNEAQ (reference sequence). The CDR3, as DNA: TGTGCCAGCAGCTTGGGCCTTAATGAAAAACTGTTTTTT. This gives the protein CASSLGLNEKLFF. The whole variable domain, remainder taken from reference TRBV7-9 and TRBJ1-4, is DTGVSQNPRHKITKRGQNVTFRCDPISEHNRLYWYRQTLGQGPEFLTYFQNEAQLEKSRLLSDRFSAERPKGSFSTLEIQRTEQGDSAMYLCASSLGLNEKLFFGSGTQLSVL.

The J gene is TRBJ2-5, the V gene TRBV7-9; 14 bases line up with TRBD2. The CDR3 has 17 residues. The germline CDR1 and CDR2 sequences are SEHNR and FQNEAQ (reference sequence). J lost 4 bases, V lost 5 bases, and 9 bases had no gene match. CDR3 region: CASSPRLAGGPTETQYF. In nucleotides, the CDR3 is TGTGCCAGCAGCCCCCGACTAGCGGGGGGGCCTACAGAGACCCAGTACTTC.

This chain connects TRBV7-8 to TRBJ2-1; 8 bases are a match to TRBD2. The CDR3 spans 16 residues. Germline CDR1 reads SGHVS; CDR2 reads FQNEAQ. Trimming took 5 bases from V and 4 from J; bases not matched to a gene: 10. Written as DNA, the CDR3 is TGTGCCAGCAGCACCGGAAGTAGCGGGACTTACAATGAGCAGTTCTTC. It codes for CASSTGSSGTYNEQFF. The full variable domain, with the rest looked up from reference TRBV7-8 and TRBJ2-1, is GAGVSQSPRYKVAKRGQDVALRCDPISGHVSLFWYQQALGQGPEFLTYFQNEAQLDKSGLPSDRFFAERPEGSVSTLKIQRTQQEDSAVYLCASSTGSSGTYNEQFFGPGTRLTVL.

Only one count was recorded for this clone. The gene calls are TRBV5-1 and TRBJ1-2; unclear D gene. The germline V gene encodes CDR1 SGHRS and CDR2 YFSETQ. Deletions cut 0 bases from V and 2 bases from J, with 17 bases between. The CDR3 length is 17 residues. CDR3 region: CASSLAVPTAPNYGYTF. The CDR3 DNA reads as TGCGCCAGCAGCTTGGCCGTTCCCACAGCCCCGAACTATGGCTACACCTTC.

CDR3 in DNA: TGTGCCACGGAGGGGGAAACAGATACGCAGTATTTT. Translating it yields CATEGETDTQYF. The V call is TRBV18, the J call TRBJ2-3; TRBD1 or TRBD2 may be the D gene (6 bases each). CDR1 is KGHSH, CDR2 LQKENI, per germline. The CDR3 runs to 12 residues. V was trimmed by 10 bases and J by 3 bases, leaving 11 bases between them.